This T cell receptor beta chain was obtained from a study of spatial heterogeneity in lung cancer. Study context: There were consistently more beta-chain sequences detected than alpha-chain sequences. TCR and UMI combinations that were unique each appeared, on average, more than ten times in raw reads. Findings and limits, study-wide: Within tumors, counts of expanded alpha and beta TCRs tracked tumor mutation counts.

The ends lost 2 bases at V and 6 bases at J; junction bases unmatched: 8. The germline gives CDR1 MNHEY, CDR2 SVGAGI. The CDR3 runs 15 residues. As to time point: sample taken at primary tumor resection. TCRdb passed the 5' RACE reads through MiXCR, listing each CDR3 protein once. The sample consists of 850 to 1,100 distinct CDR3 sequences, about 22% of them appearing once. This clonotype is termed large (0.1 to 1%). As yet, its antigen is unknown. V gene TRBV6-5 combines with J gene TRBJ2-7; 9 bases fit TRBD2. Here the sequenced sample was lung tumor tissue, taken at surgery. The TCR comes from a male donor with early-stage non-small cell lung cancer. The CDR3, as DNA: TGTGCCAGCAGTTACGGCGGGGGGGCCGGCGGCGAGCAGTACTTC. Translated, it gives CASSYGGGAGGEQYF.